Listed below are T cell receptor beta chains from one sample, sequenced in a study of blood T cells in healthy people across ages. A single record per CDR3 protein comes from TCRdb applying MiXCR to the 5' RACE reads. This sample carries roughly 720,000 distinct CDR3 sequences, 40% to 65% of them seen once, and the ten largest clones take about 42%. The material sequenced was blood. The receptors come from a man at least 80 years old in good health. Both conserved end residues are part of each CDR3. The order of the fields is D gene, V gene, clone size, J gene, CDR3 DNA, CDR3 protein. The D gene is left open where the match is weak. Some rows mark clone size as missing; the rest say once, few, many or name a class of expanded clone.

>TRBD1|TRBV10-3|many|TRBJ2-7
TGTGCCATCAGCCCCCGACAGGGAGTCTACGAGCAGTACTTC
CAISPRQGVYEQYF
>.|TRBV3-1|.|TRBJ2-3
TGTGCCAGCAGCCAACCGATCACAGATACGCAGTATTTT
CASSQPITDTQYF
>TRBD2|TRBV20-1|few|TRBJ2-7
TGCAGTGCTAGAGATGCTGCTAGCGGGGCTGGGGAGCAGTACTTC
CSARDAASGAGEQYF
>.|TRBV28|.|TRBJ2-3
TGTGCCAGCAGTTTGGTAGGGAATACGCAGTATTTT
CASSLVGNTQYF
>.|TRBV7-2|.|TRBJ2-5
TGTGCCAGCAGCTTAACGGCTAACCCTCAAGAGACCCAGTACTTC
CASSLTANPQETQYF
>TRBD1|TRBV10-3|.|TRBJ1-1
TGTGCCATCAGCCAACCCGAGGGGGCGAACACTGAAGCTTTCTTT
CAISQPEGANTEAFF
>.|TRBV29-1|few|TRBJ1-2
TGCAGCGTTGAGAGCCCCCCCGGCCGAGATGGCTACACCTTC
CSVESPPGRDGYTF
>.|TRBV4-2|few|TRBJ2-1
TGTGCCAGCAGCCAAGGCCGAGGCAGGGGTGCCAATGAGCAGTTCTTC
CASSQGRGRGANEQFF
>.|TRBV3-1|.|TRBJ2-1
TGTGCCAGCAGCCCCAGGCATGAGGCAGGGGGGAATGAGCAGTTCTTC
CASSPRHEAGGNEQFF
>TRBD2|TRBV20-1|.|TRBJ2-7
TGCAGTGCTAGAGATGGGGCTAGCGGGAGGGTCCCCTACGAGCAGTACTTC
CSARDGASGRVPYEQYF
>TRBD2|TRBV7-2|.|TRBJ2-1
TGTGCCAGCAGCTTTTCTAGCGGCCAGGGAAATGAGCAGTTCTTC
CASSFSSGQGNEQFF
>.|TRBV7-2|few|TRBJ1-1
TGTGCCAGCAGCTTAGTTCCGGTGAACACTGAAGCTTTCTTT
CASSLVPVNTEAFF
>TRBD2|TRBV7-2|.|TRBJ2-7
TGTGCCAGCAGCCGAGACGGACTAGCGGGACGCTACGAGCAGTACTTC
CASSRDGLAGRYEQYF
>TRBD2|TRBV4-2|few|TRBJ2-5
TGTGCCAGCAGCCAAGAGGGTAGCGGGAGCCGACCCCAAGAGACCCAGTACTTC
CASSQEGSGSRPQETQYF
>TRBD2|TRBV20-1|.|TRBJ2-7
TGCAGTGCTAGCGCCGGGACTAGCGTCTCCTACGAGCAGTACTTC
CSASAGTSVSYEQYF
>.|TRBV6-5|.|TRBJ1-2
TGTGCCAGCACCCCGGGCCCCTTCTTTCATGGCTACACCTTC
CASTPGPFFHGYTF
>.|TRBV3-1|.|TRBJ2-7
TGTGCCAGCAGCTACCGTCTTCGGAGCTCCTACGAGCAGTACTTC
CASSYRLRSSYEQYF
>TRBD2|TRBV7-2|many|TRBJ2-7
TGTGCCACCTCCTTGACACTAGCGGCCAGCTACGAGCAGTACTTC
CATSLTLAASYEQYF
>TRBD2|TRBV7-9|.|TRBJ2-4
TGTGCCAGCAGCTTAGAGGTGTTGGCTAGCGGGTCTTCAAAAAACATTCAGTACTTC
CASSLEVLASGSSKNIQYF
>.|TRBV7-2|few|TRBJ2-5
TGTGCCAGCAGCTTAGCAGGGTTCCGCGAGACCCAGTACTTC
CASSLAGFRETQYF
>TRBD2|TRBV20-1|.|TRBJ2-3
TGCAGTGCTCAGAGGGGACTAGCGGGAGGGCCGATCACAGATACGCAGTATTTT
CSAQRGLAGGPITDTQYF
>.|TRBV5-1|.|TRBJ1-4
TGCGCCAGCAGCTTGGGACCTTCAACTAATGAAAAACTGTTTTTT
CASSLGPSTNEKLFF
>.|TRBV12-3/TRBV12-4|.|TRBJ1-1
TGTGCCAGCAGTTTAGCGGGGACAAAGAACACTGAAGCTTTCTTT
CASSLAGTKNTEAFF
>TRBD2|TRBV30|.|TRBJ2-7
TGTGCCTCCTCTAGCGGGAGGGCCAGGGACGAGCAGTACTTC
CASSSGRARDEQYF
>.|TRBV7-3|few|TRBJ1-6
TGTGCCAGCAGCTTAAAAGGGAGGAATTCACCCCTCCACTTT
CASSLKGRNSPLHF
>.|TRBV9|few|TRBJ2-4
TGTGCCAGCAGCGTAGTGGGGCGGGAAGACATTCAGTACTTC
CASSVVGREDIQYF
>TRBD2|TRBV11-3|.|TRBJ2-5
TGTGCCAGCAGCCGCCTGACTAGCTGGAGGGAAGAGACCCAGTACTTC
CASSRLTSWREETQYF
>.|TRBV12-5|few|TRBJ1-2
TGTGCTAGTGGTCCCCACAGGAAAACCTATGGCTACACCTTC
CASGPHRKTYGYTF
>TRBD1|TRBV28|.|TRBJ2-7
TGTGCCAGCAGTTCCCTGGACAGGTGGAGCTCCTACGAGCAGTACTTC
CASSSLDRWSSYEQYF
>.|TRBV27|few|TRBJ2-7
TGTGCCAGCCGTCCGGATCACCTGCCCTACGAGCAGTACTTC
CASRPDHLPYEQYF
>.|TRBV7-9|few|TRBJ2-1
TGTGCCAGCAGCTTGCGGTTCCTGGACGAGCAGTTCTTC
CASSLRFLDEQFF
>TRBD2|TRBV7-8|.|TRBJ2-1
TGTGCCAGCAGTTTTGCCGGACTAGTTTTATACAATGAGCAGTTCTTC
CASSFAGLVLYNEQFF
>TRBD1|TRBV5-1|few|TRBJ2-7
TGCGCCAGTTCCCGGGACAGCTGCGAGCAGTACTTC
CASSRDSCEQYF
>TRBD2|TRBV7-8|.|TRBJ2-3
TGTGCCAGCAGCTTAGTAGCCAGCGGGACCACAGATACGCAGTATTTT
CASSLVASGTTDTQYF
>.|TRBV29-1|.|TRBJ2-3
TGCAGCGCGAGGGGTAGATACGCGTATTTT
CSARGRYAYF
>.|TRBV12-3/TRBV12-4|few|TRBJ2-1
TGTGCCAGCAGTTTAGCGGACAAACAGTTCTTC
CASSLADKQFF
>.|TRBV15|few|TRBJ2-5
TGTGCCCCGGGGGACCCTCAAGAGACCCAGTACTTC
CAPGDPQETQYF
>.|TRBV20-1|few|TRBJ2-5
TGCAGTGCTAGAGTCCCCCAAGGAGCGAAAGAGACCCAGTACTTC
CSARVPQGAKETQYF
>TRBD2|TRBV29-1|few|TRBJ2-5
TGCAGCGTTTTCCTAGCGGGATACCAAGAGACCCAGTACTTC
CSVFLAGYQETQYF
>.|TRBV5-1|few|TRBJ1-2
TGCGCCAGCAGCTTTCGAGGAGAAGGCTACACCTTC
CASSFRGEGYTF
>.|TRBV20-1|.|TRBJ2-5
TGCAGTGCCCCCCTCGAGGAGACCCAGTACTTC
CSAPLEETQYF
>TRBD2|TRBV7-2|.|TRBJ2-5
TGTGCCAGCCGTGCGGGGGGAGAGACCCAGTACTTC
CASRAGGETQYF
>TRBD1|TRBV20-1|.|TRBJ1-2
TGCAGTGCTAGAGATCAGACAGGGTACGGTGGCTACACCTTC
CSARDQTGYGGYTF
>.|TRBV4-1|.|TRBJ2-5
TGCGCCAGCAGCTTCGAGCGGTCAGGGCGGCAAGAGACCCAGTACTTC
CASSFERSGRQETQYF
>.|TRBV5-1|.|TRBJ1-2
TGCGCCAGCAGCGCGGAGGCCGGGACCCTAAGAGGCTATGGCTACACCTTC
CASSAEAGTLRGYGYTF